Listed here is a single T cell receptor (beta chain). Its target is unknown. What was amplified from RNA transcripts were TCR beta CDR3 regions. The primer set for the first-round RT-PCR of the TCR CDR3 was HTBI. TCRdb recomputed calls from the multiplex PCR reads with MiXCR, one row per CDR3 protein. Here the sample spans roughly 700,000 distinct CDR3 sequences, 11% to 15% being singletons. PBMCs came from more than 9.5 ml fresh peripheral blood. The sample originates from a study of T cells in Graves' hyperthyroidism and ophthalmopathy. Study-wide findings and caveats: Most thyroid clonotypes expanded above 0.001 appeared in blood too. In validation, the model predicted ophthalmopathy. These predictions came a median roughly six months before onset.

Trimming stripped 4 bases from V and 1 base from J, with 9 bases between. Germline lookup yields CDR1 ENHRY and CDR2 SYGVKD. The CDR3 sequence is 14 residues long. The sequencing input was blood. This chain connects TRBV10-3 to TRBJ2-3; a possible D gene is TRBD2 (5 bases). The TCR sequence derives from a woman aged 18-29 years with Graves' hyperthyroidism. The CDR3 is CAISAGNGTDTQYF. In DNA, the CDR3 is TGTGCCATCAGTGCGGGAAACGGCACAGATACGCAGTATTTT.